The 12 T cell receptor beta chains presented below share a single source sample, sequenced in a study of beta chain features in type 1 diabetes. Isolated RNA was reverse transcribed in full, so expressed TCRB transcripts were sequenced. Sequenced by immunoSEQ multiplex PCR; TCRdb stores in-frame clones only, minus some. Of about 710,000 clones listed, over 13% are singletons. Their antigen targets remain unknown. Study-level points and caveats: Shortening that was moderate but significant affected the TCRB CDR3s of Type 1 diabetes patients in all four CD4+ subsets.

The sequencing input was naive CD4+ T cells from blood. These TCRs come from a man in his late teens or twenties with type 1 diabetes.

This clone was observed a few times. The V and J genes are TRBV7-9 and TRBJ2-3, with 7 bases matching TRBD2. J lost 2 bases, V lost 1 base, and 3 bases had no gene match. Germline values: CDR1 SEHNR, CDR2 FQNEAQ (reference sequence). The CDR3 has 15 amino acids. The CDR3 protein is CASSLGSGYTDTQYF. In DNA, the CDR3 is TGTGCCAGCAGCTTAGGTAGCGGGTACACAGATACGCAGTATTTT. Variable domain in full (rest from reference TRBV7-9 and TRBJ2-3): DTGVSQNPRHKITKRGQNVTFRCDPISEHNRLYWYRQTLGQGPEFLTYFQNEAQLEKSRLLSDRFSAERPKGSFSTLEIQRTEQGDSAMYLCASSLGSGYTDTQYFGPGTRLTVL.

The chain carries TRBV28 and TRBJ2-6; D is unclear. The ends were cut back, 6 bases at V and 2 bases at J, with 8 bases in the middle. Germline values: CDR1 MDHEN, CDR2 SYDVKM. The CDR3 consists of 14 residues. The chain's CDR3 is CASSLAAGANVLTF. CDR3 coding DNA: TGTGCCAGCAGCCTGGCAGCTGGGGCCAACGTCCTGACTTTC. Based on the CDR3 plus reference TRBV28 and TRBJ2-6, the full variable domain is DVKVTQSSRYLVKRTGEKVFLECVQDMDHENMFWYRQDPGLGLRLIYFSYDVKMKEKGDIPEGYSVSREKKERFSLILESASTNQTSMYLCASSLAAGANVLTFGAGSRLTVL.

This clone was detected a few times. J is TRBJ2-5 and V is TRBV7-9; D gene uncertain. CDR3 length: 14 residues. Germline CDR1 SEHNR, CDR2 FQNEAQ (reference sequence). V lost 5 bases and J 7 bases, leaving 17 bases between the germline ends. The CDR3 nucleotides read TGTGCCAGCAGCCCCGGAGTGGTATTAGGGACCCAGTACTTC. Its translation: CASSPGVVLGTQYF.

This clone came up a few times. The chain combines TRBV6-1 with TRBJ2-4; unclear D gene. CDR3 size: 14 residues. The V end was cut by 3 bases, the J end by 3 bases, with 9 bases between. Germline V lookup: CDR1 MNHNS, CDR2 SASEGT. DNA of the CDR3: TGTGCCAGCAGTGATCATCCTAGCAAAAACATTCAGTACTTC. This encodes CASSDHPSKNIQYF.

This clone was detected a few times. V is TRBV7-2 and J is TRBJ1-1; D is unclear. V was clipped by 1 base and J by 1 base, with 7 bases between them. The CDR3 has 14 residues. The germline CDR1 and CDR2 sequences are SGHTA and FQGNSA. The chain's CDR3 is CASSLGAANTEAFF. The CDR3 DNA is TGTGCCAGCAGCTTAGGGGCGGCGAACACTGAAGCTTTCTTT.

This clone was seen a handful of times. The chain has TRBV10-3 and TRBJ1-2, with 7 bases matching TRBD1. The CDR3 is made up of 14 amino acids. The ends lost 3 bases at V and 4 bases at J; junction bases unmatched: 5. The V gene's germline CDR1 is ENHRY and CDR2 SYGVKD. The CDR3 region is CAISDRAGGYGYTF. The CDR3, as DNA: TGTGCCATCAGTGATAGGGCAGGGGGCTATGGCTACACCTTC.

The chain links TRBV30 to TRBJ2-1, with TRBD2 as a possible D gene (5 bases). The CDR3 has 15 residues. Per the germline V gene, CDR1 is GTSNPN and CDR2 is SVGIG (reference sequence). Trimming pared 1 base from V and 7 bases from J, leaving 17 bases between. CDR3 nucleotides: TGTGCCTGGAGTGAGACGGGCGGGTCCCCTAATGAGCAGTTCTTC. Translated: CAWSETGGSPNEQFF.

V gene TRBV14 combines with J gene TRBJ1-2, with D possibly TRBD1 on 5 matching bases. With 4 bases removed from V and 4 bases from J, the gap between germline ends came to 13 bases. Germline V lookup: CDR1 SGHDN, CDR2 FVKESK. The CDR3 extends over 14 amino acids. CDR3 residues: CASSPRVSGYGYTF. The CDR3 bases are TGTGCCAGCAGCCCCAGGGTCTCAGGCTATGGCTACACCTTC. The full variable domain, its missing parts supplied by reference TRBV14 and TRBJ1-2, is EAGVTQFPSHSVIEKGQTVTLRCDPISGHDNLYWYRRVMGKEIKFLLHFVKESKQDESGMPNNRFLAERTGGTYSTLKVQPAELEDSGVYFCASSPRVSGYGYTFGSGTRLTVV.

DNA of the CDR3: TGTGCCAGCAGCCCTCTGACTAGTAGCGAGCAGTACTTC. Its protein product is CASSPLTSSEQYF. This chain uses TRBV7-9 with TRBJ2-7; D possibly corresponds to TRBD2 (6 bases). V lost 5 bases, J lost 6 bases, and 14 bases lay in between. Looked up from germline, CDR1 is SEHNR and CDR2 is FQNEAQ (reference sequence). The CDR3 sequence is 13 residues long.

In this sample, this clone turned up a few times. The rearrangement links TRBV9 to TRBJ2-3; 8 bases are a match to TRBD2. CDR1 and CDR2 from the germline V gene are SGDLS and YYNGEE. The CDR3 spans 13 residues. V lost 0 bases and J lost 8; bases outside the gene matches: 2. The DNA for the CDR3 is TGTGCCAGCAGCGTAGAACTAGCGGCTACGCAGTATTTT. Amino acid sequence: CASSVELAATQYF.

V and J are TRBV25-1 and TRBJ2-3; tentatively, D is TRBD2 (8 bases). Germline V gene sequence: CDR1 MGHDK, CDR2 SYGVNS. The CDR3 has 16 residues. V was clipped by 6 bases and J by 4 bases, with 20 bases between them. The CDR3 spells CASRTGREAGADTQYF. DNA of the CDR3: TGTGCCAGCAGGACAGGGCGGGAGGCTGGGGCAGATACGCAGTATTTT.

This clone was detected only a few times. The V gene is TRBV30, the J gene TRBJ1-5; 7 bases map to TRBD1. The CDR3 covers 13 residues. CDR1 GTSNPN and CDR2 SVGIG come from the germline V gene (reference sequence). The V gene end was trimmed by 2 bases and the J gene end by 5 bases; junction bases not matched to a gene: 3. This CDR3 reads CAWSPQGHQPQHF. The CDR3 DNA sequence: TGTGCCTGGAGTCCACAGGGGCATCAGCCCCAGCATTTT.